This entry lists 23 T cell receptor beta chains sequenced from one sample in a study of blood T cell repertoires in COVID-19. TCRdb keeps only in-frame clones here, not all; method: immunoSEQ multiplex PCR. Of about 190,000 clones in the sample, less than 85% were seen once. The specimen sequenced was peripheral blood. These receptors all stem from a woman older than 75 with active or convalescent COVID-19.

This chain connects TRBV14 to TRBJ2-7; 8 bases line up with TRBD2. CDR1 and CDR2 from the germline V gene are SGHDN and FVKESK. Trimming took 4 bases from V and 5 from J; bases not matched to a gene: 10. There are 15 residues in the CDR3. The CDR3 DNA is TGTGCCAGCAGCCCACTAGCGGCCCAAGGGAACGAGCAGTACTTC. Translation gives CASSPLAAQGNEQYF.

The rearrangement links TRBV18 to TRBJ1-1; 7 nucleotides match TRBD1. The CDR3 is 14 residues long. Trimming cost V 6 bases and J 1 base; bases outside gene matches: 5. CDR1 and CDR2 from the germline V gene are KGHSH and LQKENI. The CDR3 loop reads CASSRTGENTEAFF. DNA of the CDR3: TGTGCCAGCTCCCGGACAGGAGAGAACACTGAAGCTTTCTTT.

About this clone: This may be a read error, as it is one base from a much larger clone. The same CDR3 is also encoded by other DNA sequences in this sample. The chain recombines TRBV19 with TRBJ2-3; no clear D. Trimming removed 1 base at V and 6 bases at J, with 5 bases between. Germline V gene sequence: CDR1 LNHDA, CDR2 SQIVND (reference sequence). This CDR3 spans 12 amino acids. CDR3 sequence (DNA): TGTGCCAGTAGTATAGGCCGGGATACGCAGTATTTT. Encoded protein: CASSIGRDTQYF.

The chain couples TRBV5-4 to TRBJ2-7; 7 bases match TRBD1. Germline assignment: CDR1 SGHNT and CDR2 YYREEE (reference sequence). The CDR3 runs to 14 residues. With V trimmed by 4 bases and J by 0 bases, 4 bases remained unmatched. The CDR3 region has the DNA TGTGCCAGCAGCACCTACAGGGGCTCCTACGAGCAGTACTTC. Translation: CASSTYRGSYEQYF.

V is TRBV7-6 and J is TRBJ2-1; 10 nucleotides agree with TRBD2. CDR1 SGHVS and CDR2 FNYEAQ come from the germline V gene. The V and J ends lost 1 base and 8 bases, in that order; junction bases with no gene match: 11. The CDR3 contains 17 residues. CDR3 nucleotides: TGTGCCAGCAGCTTAGTGGTTTCTAGCGGGAGCGGCTATGAGCAGTTCTTC. Its translation is CASSLVVSSGSGYEQFF.

The chain employs TRBV7-8 and TRBJ2-1; no clear D gene. The germline CDR1 and CDR2 sequences are SGHVS and FQNEAQ. V lost 1 base and J 5 bases, leaving 6 bases between the germline ends. This CDR3 has 13 residues. CDR3 amino acids: CASSLGRHNEQFF. The DNA for the CDR3 is TGTGCCAGCAGCTTAGGGCGGCACAATGAGCAGTTCTTC.

The chain combines TRBV6-5 with TRBJ1-2; D remains ambiguous. The CDR3 extends over 15 amino acids. V was pared by 6 bases and J by 6 bases, with 20 bases between. From germline, CDR1 is MNHEY and CDR2 SVGAGI. The CDR3 nucleotides read TGTGCCAGCAGGCTAGTAGTCCATACAACGGATGGCTACACCTTC. Protein product: CASRLVVHTTDGYTF.

The chain uses TRBV3-1 (or the pseudogene TRBV3-2) and TRBJ2-4, with D perhaps TRBD1 (5 bases). Between the trimmed V and J ends, which lost 5 bases and 1 base, there was a span of 15 bases. The length of the CDR3 is 16 residues. The germline V gene encodes CDR1 LGHDT and CDR2 YNNKEL (reference sequence). The CDR3 here is CASSFRQSGAKNIQYF. CDR3 sequence (DNA): TGTGCCAGCAGCTTTCGACAGAGTGGGGCCAAAAACATTCAGTACTTC.

The chain has TRBV6-6 and TRBJ1-1, with TRBD1 as a possible D gene (6 bases). The germline gives CDR1 MNHNY, CDR2 SVGAGI (reference sequence). V gave up 2 bases and J gave up 8 bases, with 18 bases separating them. CDR3 length equals 15 residues. CDR3 bases: TGTGCCAGCAGTTACGGGGGACACCCTTATGGGGAAGCTTTCTTT. Its protein is CASSYGGHPYGEAFF.

The chain links TRBV7-3 to TRBJ1-1; D is possibly TRBD1 (6 bases). The CDR3 consists of 15 residues. V dropped 2 bases and J dropped 3 bases, with 13 bases sitting between them. Germline values: CDR1 SGHTA, CDR2 FQGTGA. CDR3 DNA sequence: TGTGCCAGCAGCTTATTTAGGGGGTCTGACACTGAAGCTTTCTTT. Translating gives CASSLFRGSDTEAFF.

This clone occurred once. The V call is TRBV7-9, the J call TRBJ1-2, with unresolved D. The germline V and J ends were trimmed by 0 bases and 7 bases, with 9 bases remaining between them. The germline gives CDR1 SEHNR, CDR2 FQNEAQ (reference sequence). The CDR3 loop spans 13 amino acids. CDR3 amino acids: CASSLAPVSGYTF. The CDR3, as DNA: TGTGCCAGCAGCTTAGCGCCAGTATCTGGCTACACCTTC.

J is TRBJ1-1 and V is TRBV10-3; 7 nucleotides align to TRBD1. V lost 7 bases, J lost 6 bases, and 11 bases stayed unmatched. The CDR3 extends over 14 amino acids. Germline assignment: CDR1 ENHRY and CDR2 SYGVKD. The CDR3 is CAINPTGIPPEAFF. The CDR3 nucleotides are TGTGCCATCAACCCGACAGGGATTCCGCCTGAAGCTTTCTTT.

This clone was seen only a few times. The chain is built from TRBV29-1 and TRBJ1-1; 8 bases align to TRBD1. The CDR3 contains 10 residues. Germline trimming cut 6 bases from V and 9 bases from J; bases unmatched to any gene: 3. CDR1 SQVTM and CDR2 ANQGSEA come from the germline V gene. The CDR3 region is CSVWDRKAFF. The CDR3 nucleotides are TGCAGCGTGTGGGACAGGAAAGCTTTCTTT. Supplemented by reference TRBV29-1 and TRBJ1-1, the full variable domain reads SAVISQKPSRDICQRGTSLTIQCQVDSQVTMMFWYRQQPGQSLTLIATANQGSEATYESGFVIDKFPISRPNLTFSTLTVSNMSPEDSSIYLCSVWDRKAFFGQGTRLTVV.

The chain combines TRBV7-8 with TRBJ2-2; D is possibly TRBD2 (6 bases). The CDR3 is 17 amino acids. Germline V gives CDR1 SGHVS, CDR2 FQNEAQ. Trimming left V 3 bases short and J 5 bases short, with 19 bases between. CDR3 nucleotides: TGTGCCAGCAGCTTTCAATGGAGGGGCGGATCGACCGGGGAGCTGTTTTTT. As protein: CASSFQWRGGSTGELFF.

This clone has just a few counts. This chain uses TRBV7-8 with TRBJ1-1, with 7 bases identical to TRBD1. CDR1 and CDR2 from the germline V gene are SGHVS and FQNEAQ. The V segment lost 5 bases and the J segment 11 bases; nucleotides outside the gene matches: 11. The CDR3 runs 13 residues. This CDR3 is CASSPRTGITAFF. The CDR3 DNA sequence: TGTGCCAGCAGCCCAAGGACAGGTATTACGGCTTTCTTT.

This rearrangement joins TRBV11-2 to TRBJ2-5; 7 bases are a match to TRBD2. From germline, CDR1 is SGHAT and CDR2 FQNNGV. The CDR3 is 14 amino acids. With 1 base clipped from V and 3 bases from J, the junction kept 2 bases outside the gene matches. CDR3 nucleotide sequence: TGTGCCAGCAGCTTAGGCGGGGGAGAAGAGACCCAGTACTTC. It translates to CASSLGGGEETQYF.

The rearrangement uses TRBV7-3 and TRBJ2-1; 10 bases agree with TRBD2. The germline V gene has CDR1 SGHTA and CDR2 FQGTGA. The ends lost 0 bases at V and 5 bases at J; junction bases unmatched: 4. The CDR3 runs 16 residues. For the CDR3, the DNA is TGTGCCAGCAGCTTAACCTCAGCGGGAGGGCACAATGAGCAGTTCTTC. This encodes CASSLTSAGGHNEQFF.

The genes are TRBV20-1 and TRBJ2-7, with 7 bases that match TRBD1. V shed 3 bases, J shed 7 bases, and the junction held 6 bases outside the gene matches. This CDR3 region has 12 residues. Germline values: CDR1 DFQATT, CDR2 SNEGSKA (reference sequence). This CDR3 reads CSASPDRDEQYF. CDR3 bases: TGCAGTGCTAGTCCTGACAGGGATGAGCAGTACTTC.

CDR3 in DNA: TGTGCCAGCAGCCTTCCGGGGATTTCGAAGAACACTGAAGCTTTCTTT. This sequence encodes CASSLPGISKNTEAFF. This chain links TRBV3-1 (or the pseudogene TRBV3-2) with TRBJ1-1; D gene uncertain. With 4 bases removed from V and 1 base from J, the gap between germline ends came to 16 bases. This CDR3 spans 16 amino acids. Germline assignment: CDR1 LGHDT and CDR2 YNNKEL (reference sequence).

This clone was found a few times. The chain is built from TRBV18 and TRBJ2-1; 7 positions match TRBD2. CDR1 is KGHSH and CDR2 is LQKENI in the germline V gene. Unmatched junction bases numbered 5, after V lost 0 bases and J lost 9 bases. This CDR3 spans 14 amino acids. The CDR3, as DNA: TGTGCCAGCTCACCACCGGGGGGGGTTGGTGAGCAGTTCTTC. Amino acids: CASSPPGGVGEQFF.

This chain connects TRBV5-4 to TRBJ2-3, with 7 bases matching TRBD2. Looked up from germline, CDR1 is SGHNT and CDR2 is YYREEE (reference sequence). V lost 4 bases to trimming and J lost 0 bases; unmatched junction nucleotides: 8. The CDR3 contains 16 residues. The DNA of the CDR3 is TGTGCCAGCAGCAGCGTAGCGGGCGGTAGCACAGATACGCAGTATTTT. Its translation: CASSSVAGGSTDTQYF.

This chain joins TRBV9 and TRBJ1-2; D might be TRBD1 (5 bases). The CDR3 length is 15 residues. Germline V gene sequence: CDR1 SGDLS, CDR2 YYNGEE. The ends were cut back, 0 bases at V and 3 bases at J, with 12 bases in the middle. The DNA for the CDR3 is TGTGCCAGCAGCGTAGGACGCAGGGCTGACTATGGCTACACCTTC. Translation gives CASSVGRRADYGYTF.

V gene TRBV20-1 combines with J gene TRBJ1-4; a possible D gene is TRBD1 (5 bases). The CDR3 is 13 amino acids. Germline V gene sequence: CDR1 DFQATT, CDR2 SNEGSKA (reference sequence). Trimming stripped 3 bases from V and 6 bases from J, with 11 bases between. CDR3 sequence (DNA): TGCAGTGCTAGTAAGGACAAGTATGAAAAACTGTTTTTT. Translation: CSASKDKYEKLFF.